The 17 T cell receptor beta chains presented below share a single source sample, sequenced in a study of a mutant IDH1 vaccine in newly diagnosed glioma. This sample's time point: week 35, safety follow-up. Alongside topical imiquimod, each dose of vaccine comprised 300 ug of mutant IDH1 20-mer peptide. Measured with immunoSEQ multiplex PCR; TCRdb has only the in-frame clones, and not every one. This sample has tens of thousands of clones, with approximately 90% found just once. No antigens are known for them. Material: PBMCs, obtained from a glioma patient whose treatment included an IDH1 peptide vaccine. The receptors originated from a woman between 35 and 50 years old with glioma.

The chain combines TRBV7-9 with TRBJ2-4; 9 bases match TRBD1. Germline trimming cut 5 bases from V and 6 bases from J; bases unmatched to any gene: 8. The CDR3 is 15 residues long. CDR1 is SEHNR and CDR2 is FQNEAQ in the germline V gene (reference sequence). CDR3 DNA: TGTGCCAGCAGCGGAACAGGGGGCGAAGTAAACATTCAGTACTTC. Encoded protein: CASSGTGGEVNIQYF.

The rearrangement uses TRBV29-1 and TRBJ1-2; TRBD1 might be the D (6 bases). The CDR3 runs to 16 residues. V lost 4 bases to trimming and J lost 3 bases, with 21 bases between them. Germline V lookup: CDR1 SQVTM, CDR2 ANQGSEA. CDR3 sequence (DNA): TGCAGCGTTGTTGGGAACCCGGGGGGGCATCACTATGGCTACACCTTC. It translates to CSVVGNPGGHHYGYTF. Filled out from reference TRBV29-1 and TRBJ1-2, the complete variable domain reads SAVISQKPSRDICQRGTSLTIQCQVDSQVTMMFWYRQQPGQSLTLIATANQGSEATYESGFVIDKFPISRPNLTFSTLTVSNMSPEDSSIYLCSVVGNPGGHHYGYTFGSGTRLTVV.

This clone was seen only once. V is TRBV28 and J is TRBJ2-1, with TRBD2 matching 8 bases. In germline, CDR1 is MDHEN, CDR2 SYDVKM. Trimming took 4 bases from V and 2 from J; bases not matched to a gene: 7. This CDR3 is 16 amino acids long. This CDR3 is CASSYIGGDTYNEQFF. CDR3 sequence (DNA): TGTGCCAGCAGTTATATCGGGGGGGATACCTACAATGAGCAGTTCTTC. Filled out from reference TRBV28 and TRBJ2-1, the complete variable domain reads DVKVTQSSRYLVKRTGEKVFLECVQDMDHENMFWYRQDPGLGLRLIYFSYDVKMKEKGDIPEGYSVSREKKERFSLILESASTNQTSMYLCASSYIGGDTYNEQFFGPGTRLTVL.

This clone appeared a single time. The chain recombines TRBV6-5 with TRBJ2-2; no definite D call. The CDR3 is made up of 16 amino acids. Trimming stripped 2 bases from V and 3 bases from J, with 13 bases between. Germline V lookup: CDR1 MNHEY, CDR2 SVGAGI. CDR3 region: CASSYGRPDHTGELFF. As DNA, the CDR3 is TGTGCCAGCAGTTACGGCAGACCCGACCACACCGGGGAGCTGTTTTTT.

Concerning this clone itself: The same CDR3 also results from other DNA sequences found in this sample. This sequence joins TRBV7-2 and TRBJ1-4; D gene unclear. The V and J ends lost 1 base and 2 bases respectively, with 11 bases between them. This CDR3 region has 16 residues. Germline CDR1 is SGHTA and CDR2 is FQGNSA. CDR3 amino acids: CASSLGVSGTNEKLFF. The CDR3 DNA reads as TGTGCCAGCAGCTTAGGGGTATCGGGTACTAATGAAAAACTGTTTTTT.

The chain recombines TRBV20-1 with TRBJ1-1; D unresolved. This CDR3 comprises 10 residues. Per the germline V gene, CDR1 is DFQATT and CDR2 is SNEGSKA (reference sequence). Trimming shortened V by 4 bases and J by 10 bases, and 10 bases separated the two germline ends. DNA for the CDR3: TGCAGTGCTACTCGCCTACTAGCTTTCTTT. Amino acid sequence: CSATRLLAFF.

The rearrangement links TRBV27 to TRBJ2-7; D might be TRBD1 (6 bases). CDR1 is MNHEY and CDR2 is SMNVEV in the germline V gene (reference sequence). This CDR3 is built from 14 residues. V was pared by 4 bases and J by 3 bases, with 13 bases between. CDR3 protein: CASSWAGQNYEQYF. The CDR3 DNA is TGTGCCAGCAGTTGGGCCGGACAGAACTACGAGCAGTACTTC.

The chain employs TRBV9 and TRBJ2-5; 10 bases line up with TRBD1. The CDR3 extends over 14 amino acids. The V segment lost 4 bases and the J segment 4 bases; nucleotides outside the gene matches: 4. Germline CDR1 SGDLS, CDR2 YYNGEE. CDR3 in amino acids: CASSMTGGGETQYF. The CDR3, as DNA: TGTGCCAGCAGCATGACAGGGGGCGGAGAGACCCAGTACTTC.

The rearrangement links TRBV29-1 to TRBJ2-5, with D unclear. The CDR3 length is 10 residues. V was clipped by 6 bases and J by 2 bases, with 4 bases between them. Germline-derived CDR1 and CDR2 are SQVTM and ANQGSEA. The CDR3 is CSVGQETQYF. DNA for the CDR3: TGCAGCGTGGGGCAAGAGACCCAGTACTTC. Variable domain in full (rest from reference TRBV29-1 and TRBJ2-5): SAVISQKPSRDICQRGTSLTIQCQVDSQVTMMFWYRQQPGQSLTLIATANQGSEATYESGFVIDKFPISRPNLTFSTLTVSNMSPEDSSIYLCSVGQETQYFGPGTRLLVL.

This chain joins TRBV7-9 and TRBJ2-7; D gene uncertain. Per the germline V gene, CDR1 is SEHNR and CDR2 is FQNEAQ (reference sequence). This CDR3 spans 12 amino acids. Trimming took 5 bases from V and 2 from J, leaving 7 bases between them. CDR3 residues: CASSEVTYEQYF. The CDR3 nucleotides read TGTGCCAGCAGCGAAGTTACCTACGAGCAGTACTTC.

The chain has TRBV28 and TRBJ1-5; tentatively, D is TRBD1 (5 bases). CDR3 length equals 15 residues. In germline, CDR1 is MDHEN, CDR2 SYDVKM. Trimming took 3 bases from V and 0 from J, leaving 9 bases between them. The CDR3 DNA reads TGTGCCAGCAGTTTGGGGGGGTCTAGCAATCAGCCCCAGCATTTT. Translation: CASSLGGSSNQPQHF.

The J gene is TRBJ2-5, the V gene TRBV2; D may be TRBD1 (6 bases). Germline V gene data show CDR1 as SNHLY and CDR2 as FYNNEI. The CDR3 has 16 residues. Trimming took off 6 bases at V and 5 bases at J, with 22 bases between the two ends. CDR3 sequence reads: CASRVQGLVQSETQYF. The CDR3, as DNA: TGTGCCAGCAGGGTACAGGGTCTGGTTCAGTCGGAGACCCAGTACTTC.

The chain carries TRBV6-1 and TRBJ1-1; weak D call: TRBD1 (6 bases). The CDR3 has 14 amino acids. From germline, CDR1 is MNHNS and CDR2 SASEGT. Trimming removed 6 bases from V and 0 bases from J, with 11 bases in between. As DNA, the CDR3 is TGTGCCAGCAGGGTAAGACAGGTGAACACTGAAGCTTTCTTT. It is translated as CASRVRQVNTEAFF.

In its sample, this clone was seen once. The V call is TRBV19, the J call TRBJ2-2; D not resolved. V lost 3 bases and J lost 7, with 6 bases in between. The length of the CDR3 is 12 residues. Germline V gene data show CDR1 as LNHDA and CDR2 as SQIVND (reference sequence). CDR3 in DNA: TGTGCCAGTAGTATTGTTAACGGGGAGCTGTTTTTT. This encodes CASSIVNGELFF.

The V call is TRBV5-6, the J call TRBJ1-5; D unclear. The CDR3 runs 12 residues. Trimming stripped 3 bases from V and 5 bases from J, with 6 bases between. Germline V gene lookup returns CDR1 SGHDT and CDR2 YYEEEE. CDR3 sequence reads: CASSSLDQPQHF. The DNA for the CDR3 is TGTGCCAGCAGCTCCCTCGATCAGCCCCAGCATTTT.

This rearrangement joins TRBV2 to TRBJ2-7; 12 bases line up with TRBD2. CDR1 SNHLY and CDR2 FYNNEI come from the germline V gene. This CDR3 contains 15 residues. V was pared by 7 bases and J by 3 bases, with 7 bases of the junction left unmatched. DNA for the CDR3: TGTGCCAGCATCTCACCGGGACTAGCGGGCTACGAGCAGTACTTC. It encodes CASISPGLAGYEQYF.

V gene TRBV7-8 combines with J gene TRBJ2-5, with D unresolved. V lost 2 bases, J lost 0 bases, and 7 bases lay in between. Germline V lookup: CDR1 SGHVS, CDR2 FQNEAQ. The CDR3 extends over 14 amino acids. The CDR3 DNA sequence: TGTGCCAGCAGCTTATTACGTAACCAAGAGACCCAGTACTTC. Amino acid sequence: CASSLLRNQETQYF.